The entry below describes one T cell receptor beta chain. Its specificity is not known. The sample belongs to a study of T cells in localized non-small cell lung cancer. The study, taken as a whole, reports: It was uninvolved adjacent lung that showed the highest T cell clonality, exceeding tumor. A median of 57 of the top 100 tumor clones appeared in adjacent lung, which was paired and uninvolved. Sequencing involved a lone tumor region, leaving heterogeneity possible.

Profiling relied on immunoSEQ multiplex PCR, and the TCRdb table lists in-frame clones only, not all of them. The sample lists roughly 48,000 clones; roughly 77% were seen once. V lost 2 bases and J lost 9, with 17 bases in between. From germline, CDR1 is ENHRY and CDR2 SYGVKD. The length of the CDR3 is 16 residues. The source material was peripheral blood, sampled before any cancer treatment. J is TRBJ1-6 and V is TRBV10-3; a weak D match, TRBD1 (6 bases). This sequence originates from a man aged 40-75 years with stage I squamous cell lung carcinoma. This CDR3 is CAISEGLQGAGSPLHF. The CDR3 nucleotides read TGTGCCATCAGTGAGGGACTACAGGGAGCAGGTTCACCCCTCCACTTT.